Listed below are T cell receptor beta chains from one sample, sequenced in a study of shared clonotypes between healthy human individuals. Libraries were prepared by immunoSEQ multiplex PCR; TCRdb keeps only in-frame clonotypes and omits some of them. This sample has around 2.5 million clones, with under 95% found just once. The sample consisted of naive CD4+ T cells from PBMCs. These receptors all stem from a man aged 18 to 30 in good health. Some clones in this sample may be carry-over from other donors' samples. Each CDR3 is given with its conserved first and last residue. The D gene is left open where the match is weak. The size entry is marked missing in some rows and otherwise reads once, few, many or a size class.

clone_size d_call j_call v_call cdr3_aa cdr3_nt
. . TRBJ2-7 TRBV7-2 CASSLVRGASGQYF TGTGCCAGCAGCTTAGTCCGGGGGGCGAGCGGGCAGTACTTC
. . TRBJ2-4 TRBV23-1 CASKHLTGLAKNIQYF TGCGCCAGCAAACACCTTACAGGGTTGGCTAAAAACATTCAGTACTTC
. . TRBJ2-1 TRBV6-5 CASSGPGGLHNEQFF TGTGCCAGCAGTGGCCCAGGAGGGTTGCACAATGAGCAGTTCTTC
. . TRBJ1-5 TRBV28 CASRTPSYQPQHF TGTGCCAGCAGAACCCCGTCGTATCAGCCCCAGCATTTT
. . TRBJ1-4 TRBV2 CASAAATINEKLFF TGTGCCAGCGCCGCAGCGACTATTAATGAAAAACTGTTTTTT
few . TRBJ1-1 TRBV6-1 CASSEVGIGEAFF TGTGCCAGCAGTGAAGTAGGGATCGGTGAAGCTTTCTTT
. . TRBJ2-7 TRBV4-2 CASSRAFGTDSYEQYF TGTGCCAGCAGCCGTGCCTTCGGGACTGACTCCTACGAGCAGTACTTC
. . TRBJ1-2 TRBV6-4 CASRPGGGGNYGYTF TGTGCCAGCAGACCCGGTGGGGGTGGGAACTATGGCTACACCTTC
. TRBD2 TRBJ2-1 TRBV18 CASSPFSRTSGSYEQFF TGTGCCAGCTCACCATTTTCTAGGACTAGCGGGAGCTATGAGCAGTTCTTC
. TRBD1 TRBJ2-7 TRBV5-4 CASSLGDRGREQYF TGTGCCAGCAGCTTGGGTGACAGGGGGAGGGAGCAGTACTTC
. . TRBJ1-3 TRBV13 CASSPTGGGSGNTIYF TGTGCCAGCAGCCCTACCGGGGGAGGCTCTGGAAACACCATATATTTT
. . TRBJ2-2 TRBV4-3 CASSGNRVSTGELFF TGCGCCAGCAGCGGCAACCGGGTCTCAACCGGGGAGCTGTTTTTT
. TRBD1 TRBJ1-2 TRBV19 CASSPDRGFYGYTF TGTGCCAGTAGTCCGGACAGGGGATTCTATGGCTACACCTTC
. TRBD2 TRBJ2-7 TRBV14 CASSQDGTSGTRPYEQYF TGTGCCAGCAGCCAAGATGGGACTAGCGGGACCCGGCCTTACGAGCAGTACTTC
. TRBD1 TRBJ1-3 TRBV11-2 CASRPGTGGNTIYF TGTGCCAGCAGACCAGGGACAGGCGGAAACACCATATATTTT
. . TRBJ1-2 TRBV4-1 CASSQSFGARYTF TGCGCCAGCAGCCAATCTTTTGGGGCAAGGTACACCTTC
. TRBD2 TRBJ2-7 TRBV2 CASRGELLPGLAVPSYEQYF TGTGCCAGCAGAGGAGAATTGTTACCGGGACTAGCTGTCCCTTCCTACGAGCAGTACTTC
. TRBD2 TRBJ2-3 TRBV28 CASGGESLGTDTQYF TGTGCCAGCGGGGGGGAGTCGCTTGGCACAGATACGCAGTATTTT
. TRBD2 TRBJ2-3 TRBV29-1 CSVGTSGRADTQYF TGCAGCGTCGGGACTAGCGGGAGGGCAGATACGCAGTATTTT
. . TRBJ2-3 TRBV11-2 CASSLGPPRSGTDTQYF TGTGCCAGCAGCTTAGGTCCCCCCAGATCAGGCACAGATACGCAGTATTTT
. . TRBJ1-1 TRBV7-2 CASSLVPGGVGTEAFF TGTGCCAGCAGCTTAGTTCCCGGGGGCGTTGGCACTGAAGCTTTCTTT
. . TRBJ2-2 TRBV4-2 CASSQDGATGELFF TGTGCCAGCAGCCAAGATGGGGCCACCGGGGAGCTGTTTTTT
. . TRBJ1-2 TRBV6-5 CASSPGRAYGYTF TGTGCCAGCAGCCCCGGCAGGGCCTATGGCTACACCTTC
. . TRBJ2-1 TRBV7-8 CASSPLQANYNEQFF TGTGCCAGCAGCCCCCTACAGGCGAACTACAATGAGCAGTTCTTC
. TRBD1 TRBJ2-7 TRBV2 CASSLSGGQGLYEQYF TGTGCCAGCAGCCTTTCAGGGGGACAGGGACTCTACGAGCAGTACTTC
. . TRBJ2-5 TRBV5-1 CASSRIQGGKETQYF TGCGCCAGCAGCAGGATCCAGGGGGGGAAAGAGACCCAGTACTTC
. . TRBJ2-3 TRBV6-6 CASTYGAGADTQYF TGTGCCAGCACCTACGGAGCAGGAGCAGATACGCAGTATTTT
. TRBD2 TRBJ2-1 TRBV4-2 CASSWTGTSGYNEQFF TGTGCCAGCAGCTGGACCGGGACTAGCGGGTACAATGAGCAGTTCTTC
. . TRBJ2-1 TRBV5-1 CASRTSGSYNEQFF TGCGCCAGCAGGACGAGCGGTTCCTACAATGAGCAGTTCTTC
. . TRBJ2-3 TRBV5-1 CASSFPEATDTQYF TGCGCCAGCAGCTTTCCCGAGGCCACAGATACGCAGTATTTT
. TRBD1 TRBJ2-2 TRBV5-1 CASSLRQGDTGELFF TGCGCCAGCAGCTTGAGACAGGGAGACACCGGGGAGCTGTTTTTT
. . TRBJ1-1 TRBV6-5 CASSSQGLNTEAFF TGTGCCAGCAGTTCCCAGGGCCTGAACACTGAAGCTTTCTTT
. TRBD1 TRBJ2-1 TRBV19 CASSPRDRPEEQFF TGTGCCAGTAGCCCGCGGGACAGGCCAGAGGAGCAGTTCTTC
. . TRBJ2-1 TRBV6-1 CASSALQGYNEQFF TGTGCCAGCAGTGCACTACAGGGTTACAATGAGCAGTTCTTC
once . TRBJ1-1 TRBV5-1 CASSFGQSNTEAFF TGCGCCAGCAGCTTCGGACAGTCGAACACTGAAGCTTTCTTT
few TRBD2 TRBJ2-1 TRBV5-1 CASSLAGTSGEQFF TGCGCCAGCAGCTTGGCCGGGACTAGCGGTGAGCAGTTCTTC
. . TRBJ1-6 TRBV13 CASSLGHAIDSPLHF TGTGCCAGCAGCTTAGGACATGCTATAGATTCACCCCTCCACTTT
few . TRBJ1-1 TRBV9 CASSPGPGNTEAFF TGTGCCAGCAGCCCGGGTCCAGGGAACACTGAAGCTTTCTTT
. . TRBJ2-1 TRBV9 CASSVGPNSYNEQFF TGTGCCAGCAGCGTAGGCCCTAACTCCTACAATGAGCAGTTCTTC
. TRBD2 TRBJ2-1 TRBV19 CASSRTSGSYNEQFF TGTGCCAGTAGTAGAACTAGCGGCTCCTACAATGAGCAGTTCTTC
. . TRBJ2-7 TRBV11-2 CASSLESVAGGDIYEQYF TGTGCCAGCAGCTTAGAATCGGTGGCGGGCGGAGACATCTACGAGCAGTACTTC